This T cell receptor (beta chain) was sequenced during a study of blood T cell repertoires in COVID-19 (dated by TCRdb to the early 2020s). In terms of the full investigation: Collaborator samples came from the United States, Italy and Spain and covered acute and convalescent phases of COVID-19. The material from the prospective study consisted of cDNA or gDNA derived from T cells, B-cell-depleted T cells, or PBMCs. Deeply sampled blood TCRbeta repertoires from subjects exposed to, actively infected with, or recovered from COVID-19 were included in the dataset. The repertoires were released in a freely available public database intended as a resource for research on the immune response to SARS-CoV-2. Samples were obtained from the ongoing ImmuneRACE study (first 160 participants) and from over 1,000 subjects provided by 6 global collaborators. Sample metadata almost always included a de-identified subject ID, COVID-19 status, age in years and sex. HLA class I and class II types, where available, came from metadata supplied by the sample provider rather than from assay-based typing. On the study overall, not on this receptor specifically: The amount of clinical and demographic metadata varied by source and participant and was provided uncurated.

This clone has a single count. Its specific antigen is unknown. No base qualities exist here, and no much larger clone lies one base off it. Each collaborating institution followed its own protocols to collect whole blood in K2EDTA tubes. Collaborator samples were shipped for TCRbeta analysis as frozen whole blood, isolated PBMCs, or DNA extracted from either sample type. TCRbeta CDR3 regions were amplified from genomic DNA by means of the immunoSEQ Assay, a bias-controlled multiplex PCR. Per the source publication's procedure: Within the assay, amplification of reference gene primers was used to estimate how many nucleated cells each sample contained. To quantify the absolute abundance of each unique TCRbeta CDR3 rearrangement, sequence reads were collapsed and filtered. Productive Simpson clonality was computed per sample as the square root of Simpson's diversity index over productive rearrangements. Drawn from immuneACCESS, this table holds only the in-frame rearrangements with V and J called that TCRdb kept. Clones are partly lost; checked studies trace under half to an unresolved V gene and leave the rest unexplained. D and trimming come from the DNA, and the V and J calls and clone size come from that table. This sample has fewer than 180,000 clones in its table, and roughly 80% of those were observed once. The ten largest clones add up to under 2.5% of the sample.

From the germline V gene (reference sequence), CDR1 is MNHEY and CDR2 is SMNVEV. V is trimmed back by 1 base and J by 6 bases, and the junction contains 4 bases that no gene match accounts for. From the cysteine up to the phenylalanine, the CDR3 has a length of 16 residues. The entry retains the CDR3 DNA only, 48 bases that are in frame from base 1. This sequence was found in a man between 65 and 80 years old with acute or convalescent COVID-19. The sequenced sample was peripheral blood. Here the chain combines TRBV27 and TRBJ2-2, and 11 junction bases match TRBD2. The CDR3 protein sequence reads: CASSLWASGGSGELFF. The nucleotides are TGTGCCAGCAGTTTATGGGCTAGCGGGGGGTCCGGGGAGCTGTTTTTT.